This TCR beta chain was recovered during a study of blood T cell repertoires in COVID-19. Overall study: Acute and convalescent COVID-19 samples came from the United States, Italy and Spain.

The CDR3 is 14 amino acids. V lost 2 bases to trimming and J lost 16 bases, with 18 bases between them. Germline CDR1 is MNHEY and CDR2 is SMNVEV (reference sequence). Participant-given clinical history determined each cohort assignment. In the original analysis: Nucleated cell counts were estimated from reference gene primer amplification. The repertoire was sequenced with immunoSEQ multiplex PCR; TCRdb's copy has only in-frame clones and lacks some. D and trimming come from the DNA, and the V and J calls and clone size come from that table. The table includes a few hundred thousand clones, around 81% detected once.

What was sequenced was PBMCs or T cells enriched from blood (not recorded which). This clonotype originated in a man aged 50 to 60 who had recovered from COVID-19. The chain has TRBV27 and TRBJ1-6; D is uncertain. The CDR3 region is CASSLEFPNLVLHF. The DNA for the CDR3 is TGTGCCAGCAGTTTAGAGTTTCCGAACCTTGTGCTCCACTTT.